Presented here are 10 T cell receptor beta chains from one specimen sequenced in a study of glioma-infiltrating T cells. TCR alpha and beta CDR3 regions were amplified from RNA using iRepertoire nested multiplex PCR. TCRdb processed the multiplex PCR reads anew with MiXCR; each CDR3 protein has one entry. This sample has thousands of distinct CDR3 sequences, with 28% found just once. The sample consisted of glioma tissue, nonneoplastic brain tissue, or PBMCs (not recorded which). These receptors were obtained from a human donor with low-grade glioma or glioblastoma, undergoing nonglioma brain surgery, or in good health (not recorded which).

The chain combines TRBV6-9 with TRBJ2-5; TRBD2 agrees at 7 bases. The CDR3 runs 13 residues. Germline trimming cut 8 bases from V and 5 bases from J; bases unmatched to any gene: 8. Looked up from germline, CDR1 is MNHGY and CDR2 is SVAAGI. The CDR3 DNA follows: TGTGCCAGCGTTGGGAGGGGCAAGGAGACCCAGTACTTC. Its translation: CASVGRGKETQYF.

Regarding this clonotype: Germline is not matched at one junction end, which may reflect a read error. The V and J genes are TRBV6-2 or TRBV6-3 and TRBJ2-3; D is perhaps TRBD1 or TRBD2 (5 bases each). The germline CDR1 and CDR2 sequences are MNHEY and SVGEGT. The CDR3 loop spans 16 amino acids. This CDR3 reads CASGRKGKGSTDTQDF. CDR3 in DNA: TGTGCCAGCGGAAGAAAAGGGAAGGGGAGCACAGATACGCAGGATTTT.

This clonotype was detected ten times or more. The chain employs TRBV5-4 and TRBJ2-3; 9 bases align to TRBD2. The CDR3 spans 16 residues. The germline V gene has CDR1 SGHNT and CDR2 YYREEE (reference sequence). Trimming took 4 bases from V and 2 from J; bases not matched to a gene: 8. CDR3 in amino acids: CASSPGGGRATDTQYF. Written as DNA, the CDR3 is TGTGCCAGCAGCCCTGGGGGCGGGAGGGCCACAGATACGCAGTATTTT.

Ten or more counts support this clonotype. CDR3 residues: CASRSRDSDTGELFF. The DNA of the CDR3 is TGTGCCAGCAGGTCACGGGACTCAGACACCGGGGAGCTGTTTTTT. The chain carries TRBV7-9 and TRBJ2-2, with a weak D call TRBD2 (6 bases). The germline gives CDR1 SEHNR, CDR2 FQNEAQ (reference sequence). The V end was cut by 6 bases, the J end by 3 bases, with 14 bases between. The CDR3 consists of 15 residues.

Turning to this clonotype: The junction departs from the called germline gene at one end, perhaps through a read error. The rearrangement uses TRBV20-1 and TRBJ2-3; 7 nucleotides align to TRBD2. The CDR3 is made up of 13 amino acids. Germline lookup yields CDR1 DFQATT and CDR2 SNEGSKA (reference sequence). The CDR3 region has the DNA TGCAGTGCTAGAGGCGGGAGCACCGGTACGCAGAATTTT. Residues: CSARGGSTGTQNF.

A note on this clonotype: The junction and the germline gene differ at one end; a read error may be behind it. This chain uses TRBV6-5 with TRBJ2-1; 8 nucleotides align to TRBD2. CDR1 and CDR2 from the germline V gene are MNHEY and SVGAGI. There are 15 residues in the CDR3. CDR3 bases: TGTGCCAGCATCCGGGGGGGGCCTCCCTCCAATGAGCCGTTCTTC. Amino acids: CASIRGGPPSNEPFF.

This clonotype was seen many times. CDR3 sequence (DNA): TGTGCCAGCTCACCAAGTATCAGGACAGGGAAGGGGACCCAGTACTTC. This encodes CASSPSIRTGKGTQYF. V is TRBV18 and J is TRBJ2-5; TRBD1 aligns across 8 bases. Germline values: CDR1 KGHSH, CDR2 LQKENI. The CDR3 consists of 16 residues. The V segment lost 2 bases and the J segment 7 bases; nucleotides outside the gene matches: 12.

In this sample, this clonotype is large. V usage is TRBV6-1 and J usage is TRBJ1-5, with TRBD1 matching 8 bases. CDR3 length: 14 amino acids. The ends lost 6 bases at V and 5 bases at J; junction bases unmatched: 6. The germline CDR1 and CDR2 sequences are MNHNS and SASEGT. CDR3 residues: CASRRDRGDQPQHF. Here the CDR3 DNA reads TGTGCCAGCAGACGCGACAGGGGTGATCAGCCCCAGCATTTT.

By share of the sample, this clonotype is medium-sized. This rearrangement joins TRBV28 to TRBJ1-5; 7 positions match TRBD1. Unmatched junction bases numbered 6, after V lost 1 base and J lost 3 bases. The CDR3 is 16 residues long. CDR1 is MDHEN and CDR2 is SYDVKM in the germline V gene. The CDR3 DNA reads TGTGCCAGCAGTTTATTCGGGACAGCTATCAATCAGCCCCAGCATTTT. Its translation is CASSLFGTAINQPQHF.

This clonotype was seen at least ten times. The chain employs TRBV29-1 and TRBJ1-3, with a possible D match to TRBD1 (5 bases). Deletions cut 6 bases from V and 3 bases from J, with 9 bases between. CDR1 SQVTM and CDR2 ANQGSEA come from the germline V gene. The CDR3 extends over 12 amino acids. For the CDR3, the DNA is TGCAGCGTCATCAGGGATGGAAACACCATATATTTT. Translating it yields CSVIRDGNTIYF.